The sample holds many counts of the clone carrying this T cell receptor (beta chain). Its antigen is as yet unknown. This library used roughly 370 ng RNA and molecular barcoded adaptors spanning alpha/delta and beta/gamma chains. A single record per CDR3 protein comes from TCRdb applying MiXCR to the reads. The table includes 37,000 or so distinct CDR3 sequences, approximately 15% detected once. Germline lookup yields CDR1 GTSNPN and CDR2 SVGIG (reference sequence). The CDR3 loop spans 16 amino acids. J gave up 5 bases and V 0 bases, and 8 bases lay outside the gene matches. Sampling of bone marrow took place during active disease in every patient. The data are from a study of read filtering for tumor transcriptome and immune sequencing. At the level of the study: Whole-transcriptome libraries were prepared after DNase treatment.

Study-level findings and limits: Correlation between methods rose after single-read clonotypes were removed. The CD138-negative fraction was mixed bone marrow immune cells, not pure T cells.

The sequenced sample consisted of a population of CD138-negative cells sorted from bone marrow. The chain has TRBV30 and TRBJ1-5, with 9 bases matching TRBD1. The clonotype originates from a donor at least 40 years old with multiple myeloma. CDR3 bases: TGTGCCTGGAGTGTAAAGGGACAGGGAGGGGATCAGCCCCAGCATTTT. Encoded protein: CAWSVKGQGGDQPQHF. The full variable domain, its missing parts supplied by reference TRBV30 and TRBJ1-5, is SQTIHQWPATLVQPVGSPLSLECTVEGTSNPNLYWYRQAAGRGLQLLFYSVGIGQISSEVPQNLSASRPQDRQFILSSKKLLLSDSGFYLCAWSVKGQGGDQPQHFGDGTRLSIL.